The 15 T cell receptor beta chains below all came from one sample that was sequenced in a study of blood T cell repertoires in COVID-19 (TCRdb year 2020). Library preparation used the immunoSEQ multiplex PCR assay. TCRdb retrieved this table from immuneACCESS and kept in-frame rearrangements only. Not all clones are present; in checked studies, unresolved V genes account for under half, and no reason is known for the remainder. Recorded for this sample are almost 90,000 clones; 75% to 90% of them occurred a single time. Together, the top ten hold roughly 11% of the sample. Sequencing input: peripheral blood. The receptors originated from an elderly man with acute or convalescent COVID-19.

This chain connects TRBV5-1 to TRBJ2-3; 9 positions agree with TRBD2. The J segment lost 0 bases and the V segment lost 2 bases, leaving 4 bases of the junction unmatched. Germline V gives CDR1 SGHRS, CDR2 YFSETQ. The CDR3 covers 16 residues. CDR3 amino acids: CASSLNLAGSTDTQYF. The CDR3 nucleotides are TGCGCCAGCAGCTTAAATCTAGCGGGGAGCACAGATACGCAGTATTTT. The full variable domain, with the rest looked up from reference TRBV5-1 and TRBJ2-3, is KAGVTQTPRYLIKTRGQQVTLSCSPISGHRSVSWYQQTPGQGLQFLFEYFSETQRNKGNFPGRFSGRQFSNSRSEMNVSTLELGDSALYLCASSLNLAGSTDTQYFGPGTRLTVL.

This clone was picked up a small number of times. The V call is TRBV7-2, the J call TRBJ1-2; TRBD1 matches at 10 bases. V gave up 0 bases and J gave up 6 bases; unmatched junction bases: 7. The CDR3 length is 16 residues. Germline V gene sequence: CDR1 SGHTA, CDR2 FQGNSA. The CDR3 coding sequence is TGTGCCAGCAGCTTAGCCCTTGGACAGGGGGGGGATGGCTACACCTTC. Encoded protein: CASSLALGQGGDGYTF. Combining the CDR3 with reference TRBV7-2 and TRBJ1-2 gives the whole variable domain GAGVSQSPSNKVTEKGKDVELRCDPISGHTALYWYRQSLGQGLEFLIYFQGNSAPDKSGLPSDRFSAERTGGSVSTLTIQRTQQEDSAVYLCASSLALGQGGDGYTFGSGTRLTVV.

The chain recombines TRBV24-1 with TRBJ2-1; the D is unclear. Trimming took 1 base from V and 7 from J, leaving 4 bases between them. Germline values: CDR1 KGHDR, CDR2 SFDVKD. This CDR3 spans 12 amino acids. This CDR3 reads CATSDFGNEQFF. The CDR3 nucleotides are TGTGCCACCAGTGATTTCGGGAATGAGCAGTTCTTC.

The rearrangement joins TRBV28 to TRBJ1-1; TRBD1 might be the D (5 bases). V was shortened by 6 bases and J by 3 bases, with 20 bases between the two germline ends. Germline CDR1 and CDR2: MDHEN and SYDVKM. This CDR3 spans 16 amino acids. The chain's CDR3 is CASRGGWRETDTEAFF. In nucleotides, the CDR3 is TGTGCCAGCAGGGGGGGTTGGAGGGAAACAGACACTGAAGCTTTCTTT. The full variable domain, with the rest looked up from reference TRBV28 and TRBJ1-1, is DVKVTQSSRYLVKRTGEKVFLECVQDMDHENMFWYRQDPGLGLRLIYFSYDVKMKEKGDIPEGYSVSREKKERFSLILESASTNQTSMYLCASRGGWRETDTEAFFGQGTRLTVV.

V is TRBV29-1 and J is TRBJ1-1, with D possibly being TRBD1 (6 bases). Germline V gives CDR1 SQVTM, CDR2 ANQGSEA. This CDR3 is built from 12 residues. Trimming cost V 7 bases and J 1 base, with 10 bases left between them. Here the CDR3 reads CSATDRNTEAFF. In DNA form, the CDR3 reads TGCAGCGCCACGGACAGGAACACTGAAGCTTTCTTT.

The chain links TRBV6-1 to TRBJ1-3, with 8 bases fitting TRBD1. The CDR3 contains 15 residues. With V trimmed by 2 bases and J by 4 bases, 4 bases remained unmatched. Germline CDR1 MNHNS, CDR2 SASEGT. As DNA, the CDR3 is TGTGCCAGCAGTGAACAGGGGGCGTACGGAAACACCATATATTTT. Protein product: CASSEQGAYGNTIYF.

As regards this clone: Germline is not matched at one junction end, which may reflect a read error. The gene calls are TRBV4-2 and TRBJ2-1; 10 bases are a match to TRBD2. The CDR3 has 17 amino acids. Per germline, CDR1 LGHNA and CDR2 YNFKEQ. CDR3 region: CASSQPSGSRSSNEQFF. The CDR3 DNA sequence: TGTGCCAGCAGCCAACCTAGCGGGAGTCGTTCCTCCAATGAGCAGTTCTTC.

This chain connects TRBV5-1 to TRBJ2-1; D is perhaps TRBD2 (6 bases). Germline loops: CDR1 SGHRS, CDR2 YFSETQ. V gave up 0 bases and J gave up 2 bases, with 9 bases separating them. CDR3 length: 15 amino acids. The CDR3 DNA sequence: TGCGCCAGCAGCTTGGTGGCTAGCGCCTACAATGAGCAGTTCTTC. This translates into CASSLVASAYNEQFF.

This chain uses TRBV5-1 with TRBJ1-5; D not certain. V lost 0 bases, J lost 1 base, and 11 bases lay in between. CDR1 SGHRS and CDR2 YFSETQ come from the germline V gene. This CDR3 comprises 16 residues. In DNA, the CDR3 is TGCGCCAGCAGCTTGGGGGAGGGTTTAAGCAATCAGCCCCAGCATTTT. Protein product: CASSLGEGLSNQPQHF.

This chain joins TRBV2 and TRBJ2-2, with 8 bases aligning to TRBD1. Germline-derived CDR1 and CDR2 are SNHLY and FYNNEI. The CDR3 covers 14 residues. V was pared by 7 bases and J by 4 bases, with 5 bases of the junction left unmatched. CDR3 sequence: CASNWDRFTGELFF. CDR3 in DNA: TGTGCCAGCAATTGGGACAGGTTCACCGGGGAGCTGTTTTTT.

This clone was detected once. The chain carries TRBV28 and TRBJ2-3; TRBD2 might be the D (5 bases). The germline V gene encodes CDR1 MDHEN and CDR2 SYDVKM. The length of the CDR3 is 15 residues. The ends were cut back, 2 bases at V and 0 bases at J, with 9 bases in the middle. CDR3 sequence (DNA): TGTGCCAGCAGTTTAGCGGGTAGTAGCACAGATACGCAGTATTTT. Protein sequence: CASSLAGSSTDTQYF.

A few counts support this clone. The chain employs TRBV3-1 (or the pseudogene TRBV3-2) and TRBJ1-2; D is perhaps TRBD1 (6 bases). The CDR3 totals 14 residues. V dropped 0 bases and J dropped 6 bases, with 11 bases sitting between them. In germline, CDR1 is LGHDT, CDR2 YNNKEL (reference sequence). The CDR3 nucleotides read TGTGCCAGCAGCCAAGATCGGGGGGCTGATGGCTACACCTTC. This gives the protein CASSQDRGADGYTF.

The gene calls are TRBV7-9 and TRBJ2-2; 9 bases align to TRBD2. Trimming at V came to 8 bases and at J to 0 bases, leaving 10 bases not matched to a gene. The CDR3 contains 17 residues. CDR1 and CDR2 from the germline V gene are SEHNR and FQNEAQ (reference sequence). The CDR3 loop reads CASRRSSGDANTGELFF. The DNA for the CDR3 is TGTGCCAGCCGCCGCTCTAGCGGGGACGCGAACACCGGGGAGCTGTTTTTT.

V is TRBV6-6 and J is TRBJ1-3; D unresolved. Between the trimmed V and J ends, which lost 2 bases and 1 base, there was a span of 6 bases. Germline V gives CDR1 MNHNY, CDR2 SVGAGI (reference sequence). The CDR3 is made up of 14 amino acids. The CDR3 nucleotides read TGTGCCAGCAGTTACCCGGAGTCTGGAAACACCATATATTTT. Its protein product is CASSYPESGNTIYF.

V and J are TRBV19 and TRBJ2-3; D is perhaps TRBD2 (6 bases). V lost 10 bases to trimming and J lost 1 base, with 18 bases between them. CDR1 and CDR2 (germline): LNHDA, SQIVND (reference sequence). The CDR3 contains 15 residues. CDR3 loop: CATSTTWGGTDTQYF. The CDR3 DNA follows: TGTGCCACCTCTACCACCTGGGGGGGCACAGATACGCAGTATTTT. The whole variable domain, remainder taken from reference TRBV19 and TRBJ2-3, is DGGITQSPKYLFRKEGQNVTLSCEQNLNHDAMYWYRQDPGQGLRLIYYSQIVNDFQKGDIAEGYSVSREKKESFPLTVTSAQKNPTAFYLCATSTTWGGTDTQYFGPGTRLTVL.